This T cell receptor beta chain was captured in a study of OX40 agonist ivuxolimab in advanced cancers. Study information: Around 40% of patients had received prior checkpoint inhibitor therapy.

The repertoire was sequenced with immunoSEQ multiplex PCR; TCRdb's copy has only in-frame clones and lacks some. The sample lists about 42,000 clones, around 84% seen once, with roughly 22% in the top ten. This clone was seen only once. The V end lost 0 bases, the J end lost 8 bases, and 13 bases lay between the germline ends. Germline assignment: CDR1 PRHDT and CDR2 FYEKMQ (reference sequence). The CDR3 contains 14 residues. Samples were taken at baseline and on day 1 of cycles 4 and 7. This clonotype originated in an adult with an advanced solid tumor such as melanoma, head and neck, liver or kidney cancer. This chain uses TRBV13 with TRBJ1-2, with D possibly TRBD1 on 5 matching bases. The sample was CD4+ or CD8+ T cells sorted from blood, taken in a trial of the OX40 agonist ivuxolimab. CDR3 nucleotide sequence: TGTGCCAGCAGCTTAGGTGGAGGGACTAGAGGCTACACCTTC. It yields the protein CASSLGGGTRGYTF.